What follows describes a single T cell receptor (beta chain). Its antigen is unidentified. V dropped 4 bases and J dropped 5 bases, with 14 bases sitting between them. Germline V lookup: CDR1 SEHNR, CDR2 FQNEAQ (reference sequence). The CDR3 is 14 residues long. The sample originates from a study of T cell responses to AZD1222 COVID-19 vaccine. Study observations and caveats: Repertoire sampling happened only post peak T cell response.

Data came from immunoSEQ multiplex PCR; TCRdb stores just in-frame clones and leaves some out. The table shows 100,000 to 120,000 clones, with 70% to 90% occurring only once. Sequencing used peripheral blood, obtained 28 days after the second AZD1222 dose. The sequence was collected from an adult who received the AZD1222 COVID-19 vaccine. The chain combines TRBV7-9 with TRBJ2-5; no reliable D call. The CDR3 loop reads CASSSNELWETQYF. CDR3 DNA sequence: TGTGCCAGCAGCTCAAACGAACTTTGGGAGACCCAGTACTTC.